One and the same sample provided the 8 T cell receptor beta chains below, sequenced in a study of regulatory dendritic cells for organ transplantation. Sorted subsets were CFSE-labeled and cultured less than 6 days with allogeneic dendritic cells. Only in-frame clones appear in the TCRdb table, and some are missing; sequencing was by immunoSEQ multiplex PCR. Among over 9,500 clones listed, roughly 89% were seen once. The antigens of these receptors remain unknown. The sequenced sample was naive CD8+ T cells from blood cultured with regulatory dendritic cells. The subset: CD45RA+ naive T cells. These receptors originate from a human donor in good health.

This rearrangement joins TRBV5-4 to TRBJ2-7, with unresolved D. In germline, CDR1 is SGHNT, CDR2 YYREEE (reference sequence). The CDR3 has 12 residues. With 5 bases removed from V and 3 bases from J, the gap between germline ends came to 9 bases. The CDR3 nucleotides read TGTGCCAGCAGTCGAAGTGGCTACGAGCAGTACTTC. It specifies CASSRSGYEQYF.

The rearrangement uses TRBV15 and TRBJ1-2; D gene uncertain. The CDR3 consists of 15 residues. Germline V CDR1 and CDR2: LNHNV, YYDKDF (reference sequence). V lost 0 bases, J lost 7 bases, and 15 bases lay in between. CDR3 nucleotide sequence: TGTGCCACCAGCAGAGAGCGGGAATGGGTGGGTGGCTACACCTTC. It translates to CATSREREWVGGYTF.

The chain links TRBV19 to TRBJ2-2, with D unresolved. Trimming left V 3 bases short and J 7 bases short, with 3 bases between. The CDR3 has 11 amino acids. Germline loops: CDR1 LNHDA, CDR2 SQIVND (reference sequence). CDR3: CASSISGELFF. The CDR3 DNA reads TGTGCCAGTAGTATTAGCGGGGAGCTGTTTTTT.

V is TRBV2 and J is TRBJ1-2, with D possibly matching TRBD1 (5 bases). Germline V CDR1 and CDR2: SNHLY, FYNNEI. The ends were cut back, 7 bases at V and 4 bases at J, with 10 bases in the middle. This CDR3 is 12 amino acids long. CDR3 nucleotide sequence: TGTGCCAGCATCGTGGGGGTCTATGGCTACACCTTC. Translating it yields CASIVGVYGYTF.

This chain links TRBV29-1 with TRBJ2-7; the D gene is possibly TRBD1 (6 bases). There are 13 residues in the CDR3. Germline lookup yields CDR1 SQVTM and CDR2 ANQGSEA. Trimming removed 3 bases at V and 2 bases at J, with 11 bases between. The CDR3 protein is CSVEEDSPYEQYF. Written as DNA, the CDR3 is TGCAGCGTTGAGGAGGACAGCCCCTACGAGCAGTACTTC.

The chain is built from TRBV7-9 and TRBJ1-1; D is unresolved. The V and J ends lost 5 bases and 6 bases respectively, with 16 bases between them. CDR1 is SEHNR and CDR2 is FQNEAQ in the germline V gene (reference sequence). This CDR3 has 14 amino acids. This CDR3 is CASSRAGKIAEAFF. The CDR3 DNA is TGTGCCAGCAGCCGCGCGGGCAAAATCGCTGAAGCTTTCTTT.

The gene calls are TRBV20-1 and TRBJ2-2; no reliable D call. V gave up 1 base and J gave up 8 bases, with 5 bases separating them. The CDR3 totals 11 residues. CDR1 and CDR2 from the germline V gene are DFQATT and SNEGSKA (reference sequence). In DNA, the CDR3 is TGCAGTGCTAGAGGGGGTGGGGAGCTGTTTTTT. Protein: CSARGGGELFF.

In its sample, this clone was seen once. The CDR3 sequence: CASSPRPGGGPLNEQFF. The CDR3 nucleotides read TGTGCCAGCAGCCCAAGACCAGGGGGGGGGCCCCTAAATGAGCAGTTCTTC. The rearrangement uses TRBV7-2 and TRBJ2-1; D possibly uses TRBD1 or TRBD2 (7 bases each). Germline lookup yields CDR1 SGHTA and CDR2 FQGNSA. The CDR3 totals 17 residues. Trimming pared 5 bases from V and 7 bases from J, leaving 24 bases between.